These 24 T cell receptor beta chains share one sample of origin, sequenced in a study of CD8+ T cells in alopecia areata (dated by TCRdb to 2017 to 2018). The time point label corresponds to: roughly 24 weeks on oral tofacitinib. Read against the paper, the sample's treatment or condition label means: oral pan-JAK inhibitor, 5-10 mg twice daily. The method was the immunoSEQ multiplex PCR assay. For TCR sequencing, RNA was extracted from every sample and reverse transcribed into cDNA to serve as template. TCRdb obtained this table from immuneACCESS and retained in-frame rearrangements with V and J assigned. These tables miss some clones; where compared with another copy, unresolved V genes account for less than half of the shortfall, and the remainder is unexplained. Across this sample there are some 80,000 clones, with around 65% seen only once. Of the sample, 23% falls within the top ten clones.

Sequencing was performed on CD8+ T cells sorted from blood, taken at week 24, from a patient treated with tofacitinib. The receptors stem from a human donor with alopecia areata.

This rearrangement joins TRBV4-3 to TRBJ2-7; TRBD1 is a possible D gene (6 bases). V was pared by 0 bases and J by 1 base, with 13 bases between. In germline, CDR1 is LGHNA, CDR2 YSLEER. This CDR3 is built from 16 residues. The CDR3, as DNA: TGCGCCAGCAGCCAAGATTTACAGGGCCGTTCCTACGAGCAGTACTTC. Its translation: CASSQDLQGRSYEQYF.

The chain links TRBV11-2 to TRBJ2-3, with D unclear. The CDR3 covers 15 residues. V lost 1 base to trimming and J lost 3 bases, with 11 bases between them. Germline assignment: CDR1 SGHAT and CDR2 FQNNGV. CDR3 sequence reads: CASSLVWTATDTQYF. In nucleotides, the CDR3 is TGTGCCAGCAGCTTAGTGTGGACCGCTACAGATACGCAGTATTTT.

The chain has TRBV23-1 and TRBJ2-4; weak D call: TRBD1 (6 bases). TRBV23-1 is marked as an open reading frame, function uncertain. Trimming pared 0 bases from V and 8 bases from J, leaving 14 bases between. The CDR3 covers 15 residues. CDR3 loop: CASSQSKQGKHIQYF. CDR3 bases: TGCGCCAGCAGTCAATCGAAACAGGGAAAACACATTCAGTACTTC.

The chain uses TRBV9 and TRBJ2-5; 11 nucleotides line up with TRBD2. CDR3 length: 14 residues. Germline V gene data show CDR1 as SGDLS and CDR2 as YYNGEE. The trim removed 2 bases at V and 9 bases at J, leaving 6 bases unmatched. The CDR3 reads CASSVVGLADPQYF. In DNA form, the CDR3 reads TGTGCCAGCAGCGTCGTGGGACTAGCGGATCCCCAGTACTTC. Looking up the rest from reference TRBV9 and TRBJ2-5 gives the full variable domain: DSGVTQTPKHLITATGQRVTLRCSPRSGDLSVYWYQQSLDQGLQFLIQYYNGEERAKGNILERFSAQQFPDLHSELNLSSLELGDSALYFCASSVVGLADPQYFGPGTRLLVL.

The chain employs TRBV7-9 and TRBJ1-2; a possible D gene is TRBD1 (5 bases). Germline-derived CDR1 and CDR2 are SEHNR and FQNEAQ (reference sequence). Trimming stripped 5 bases from V and 3 bases from J, with 13 bases between. The CDR3 is made up of 14 amino acids. CDR3 DNA sequence: TGTGCCAGCAGCGGGGCCCGATGGGACTATGGCTACACCTTC. This encodes CASSGARWDYGYTF. The whole variable domain, filled in from reference TRBV7-9 and TRBJ1-2, reads DTGVSQNPRHKITKRGQNVTFRCDPISEHNRLYWYRQTLGQGPEFLTYFQNEAQLEKSRLLSDRFSAERPKGSFSTLEIQRTEQGDSAMYLCASSGARWDYGYTFGSGTRLTVV.

The chain links TRBV27 to TRBJ2-5; TRBD1 matches 11 bases. The CDR3 contains 16 residues. V lost 2 bases to trimming and J lost 5 bases; unmatched junction nucleotides: 7. Per germline, CDR1 MNHEY and CDR2 SMNVEV (reference sequence). DNA of the CDR3: TGTGCCAGCAGTTTACTGGGGACAGGGGGAGCGGAGACCCAGTACTTC. Amino acids: CASSLLGTGGAETQYF.

The CDR3 bases are TGCGCCAGCAGCCCCACATCCAACTACGAGCAGTACTTC. It encodes CASSPTSNYEQYF. The chain uses TRBV5-1 and TRBJ2-7; D gene unclear. CDR3 length equals 13 residues. Trimming stripped 4 bases from V and 3 bases from J, with 11 bases between. CDR1 is SGHRS, CDR2 YFSETQ, per germline.

This chain connects TRBV14 to TRBJ2-1; 9 positions agree with TRBD2. The CDR3 consists of 14 residues. J was trimmed by 6 bases and V by 3 bases; bases with no gene match: 3. CDR1 is SGHDN, CDR2 FVKESK, per germline. The CDR3 DNA follows: TGTGCCAGCAGCCAGTGGACTAGCGCCAATGAGCAGTTCTTC. Protein sequence: CASSQWTSANEQFF.

A few counts support this clone. This chain joins TRBV7-9 and TRBJ2-7, with D unresolved. The germline V gene encodes CDR1 SEHNR and CDR2 FQNEAQ (reference sequence). V lost 5 bases and J 5 bases, leaving 13 bases between the germline ends. The CDR3 has 13 amino acids. CDR3 in DNA: TGTGCCAGCAGCAACACTGAGTACGACGAGCAGTACTTC. It specifies CASSNTEYDEQYF. Looking up the rest from reference TRBV7-9 and TRBJ2-7 gives the full variable domain: DTGVSQNPRHKITKRGQNVTFRCDPISEHNRLYWYRQTLGQGPEFLTYFQNEAQLEKSRLLSDRFSAERPKGSFSTLEIQRTEQGDSAMYLCASSNTEYDEQYFGPGTRLTVT.

The genes are TRBV28 and TRBJ2-5; 9 nucleotides agree with TRBD1. Germline values: CDR1 MDHEN, CDR2 SYDVKM. V gave up 5 bases and J gave up 2 bases; unmatched junction bases: 3. The length of the CDR3 is 14 residues. The DNA for the CDR3 is TGTGCCAGCAGTCTGGGGACAGGGCAAGAGACCCAGTACTTC. Translation: CASSLGTGQETQYF. The full variable domain, in which reference TRBV28 and TRBJ2-5 provide the parts outside the CDR3, is DVKVTQSSRYLVKRTGEKVFLECVQDMDHENMFWYRQDPGLGLRLIYFSYDVKMKEKGDIPEGYSVSREKKERFSLILESASTNQTSMYLCASSLGTGQETQYFGPGTRLLVL.

This CDR3 is CASSLSGVLNTEAFF. CDR3 coding DNA: TGTGCCAGCAGTTTATCGGGAGTACTGAACACTGAAGCTTTCTTT. This chain links TRBV27 with TRBJ1-1; D call uncertain. The ends were cut back, 0 bases at V and 0 bases at J, with 8 bases in the middle. In germline, CDR1 is MNHEY, CDR2 SMNVEV (reference sequence). The CDR3 loop spans 15 amino acids.

The chain recombines TRBV4-1 with TRBJ1-1; 9 positions match TRBD1. Per the germline V gene, CDR1 is MGHRA and CDR2 is YSYEKL. V was pared by 0 bases and J by 3 bases, with 2 bases of the junction left unmatched. This CDR3 has 15 residues. The CDR3 DNA is TGCGCCAGCAGCCAAGAAGGACAGGGGTACACTGAAGCTTTCTTT. This encodes CASSQEGQGYTEAFF.

The chain recombines TRBV9 with TRBJ1-2; maybe TRBD1 (6 bases). Germline CDR1 reads SGDLS; CDR2 reads YYNGEE. With 1 base removed from V and 2 bases from J, the gap between germline ends came to 12 bases. The CDR3 length is 15 residues. CDR3 region: CASSVNRDNNYGYTF. The CDR3 DNA is TGTGCCAGCAGCGTAAACCGGGACAACAACTATGGCTACACCTTC.

The chain combines TRBV7-9 with TRBJ1-1; 9 nucleotides align to TRBD1. V shed 5 bases, J shed 5 bases, and the junction held 6 bases outside the gene matches. CDR1 is SEHNR, CDR2 FQNEAQ, per germline (reference sequence). The CDR3 spans 14 residues. CDR3 protein: CASSTLQGATEAFF. The CDR3 region has the DNA TGTGCCAGCAGCACCCTACAGGGGGCAACTGAAGCTTTCTTT.

The rearrangement joins TRBV30 to TRBJ2-1; a possible D gene is TRBD1 (6 bases). The germline V and J ends were trimmed by 4 bases and 6 bases, with 7 bases remaining between them. The CDR3 consists of 11 residues. The germline CDR1 and CDR2 sequences are GTSNPN and SVGIG (reference sequence). CDR3 coding DNA: TGTGCCTGGACAGGGGTCAATGAGCAGTTCTTC. Translated, it gives CAWTGVNEQFF. The entire variable domain, with the rest obtained from reference TRBV30 and TRBJ2-1, is as follows: SQTIHQWPATLVQPVGSPLSLECTVEGTSNPNLYWYRQAAGRGLQLLFYSVGIGQISSEVPQNLSASRPQDRQFILSSKKLLLSDSGFYLCAWTGVNEQFFGPGTRLTVL.

The V gene is TRBV30, the J gene TRBJ1-1; no clear D. This CDR3 comprises 14 residues. Per germline, CDR1 GTSNPN and CDR2 SVGIG (reference sequence). Between the trimmed V and J ends, which lost 2 bases and 1 base, there was a span of 11 bases. The CDR3 loop reads CAWSKGLRNTEAFF. In DNA, the CDR3 is TGTGCCTGGAGTAAAGGACTGCGGAACACTGAAGCTTTCTTT.

This chain joins TRBV2 and TRBJ1-5, with unresolved D. The CDR3 loop spans 14 amino acids. Trimming took 8 bases from V and 2 from J, leaving 13 bases between them. CDR1 is SNHLY and CDR2 is FYNNEI in the germline V gene. Here the CDR3 DNA reads TGTGCCAGCGGAGGGCAGGCCGGCAATCAGCCCCAGCATTTT. It translates to CASGGQAGNQPQHF.

The rearrangement uses TRBV6-5 and TRBJ2-5; tentatively, D is TRBD2 (5 bases). V lost 4 bases to trimming and J lost 5 bases, with 14 bases between them. This CDR3 has 14 amino acids. The V gene's germline CDR1 is MNHEY and CDR2 SVGAGI. CDR3 coding DNA: TGTGCCAGCAGTTCCTCCGACGGCGGGGAGACCCAGTACTTC. Translated: CASSSSDGGETQYF.

This clone was observed a handful of times. The rearrangement links TRBV30 to TRBJ1-2; tentatively, D is TRBD1 (5 bases). The CDR3 loop spans 13 amino acids. Trimming took 1 base from V and 6 from J, leaving 12 bases between them. Germline V gives CDR1 GTSNPN, CDR2 SVGIG (reference sequence). Here the CDR3 reads CAWSGVGADGYTF. The CDR3 coding sequence is TGTGCCTGGAGTGGGGTAGGGGCTGATGGCTACACCTTC.

CDR3 nucleotide sequence: TGCGCCAGCAGCTTGGACGGCCTGGGGGGATACGAGCAGTACTTC. It codes for CASSLDGLGGYEQYF. The chain couples TRBV5-1 to TRBJ2-7, with D possibly TRBD2 on 6 matching bases. The germline CDR1 and CDR2 sequences are SGHRS and YFSETQ. V lost 0 bases, J lost 4 bases, and 14 bases lay in between. This CDR3 is 15 amino acids long.

This sequence joins TRBV29-1 and TRBJ2-2; D may correspond to TRBD1 or TRBD2 (5 bases each). Germline V CDR1 and CDR2: SQVTM, ANQGSEA. The CDR3 consists of 14 residues. Trimming pared 6 bases from V and 7 bases from J, leaving 18 bases between. CDR3 DNA: TGCAGCGTGGCGCCCGGGACGCCGAGCGGGGAGCTGTTTTTT. Translation: CSVAPGTPSGELFF.

Only a few counts were recorded for this clone. The genes are TRBV7-9 and TRBJ2-2; unclear D gene. Germline-derived CDR1 and CDR2 are SEHNR and FQNEAQ (reference sequence). CDR3 length: 15 amino acids. Trimming took 1 base from V and 0 from J, leaving 6 bases between them. DNA for the CDR3: TGTGCCAGCAGCTTAGGTCATCCGAACACCGGGGAGCTGTTTTTT. This encodes CASSLGHPNTGELFF.

The chain carries TRBV7-9 and TRBJ1-2; the match to TRBD1 covers 8 bases. J was trimmed by 4 bases and V by 5 bases; bases with no gene match: 3. Per germline, CDR1 SEHNR and CDR2 FQNEAQ (reference sequence). CDR3 length: 13 amino acids. In DNA, the CDR3 is TGTGCCAGCAGCCAGGGACAGGTCTATGGCTACACCTTC. This gives the protein CASSQGQVYGYTF.

The V gene is TRBV27, the J gene TRBJ2-7; D gene ambiguous. The V gene's germline CDR1 is MNHEY and CDR2 SMNVEV (reference sequence). V was pared by 5 bases and J by 0 bases, with 5 bases between. CDR3 size: 12 residues. The CDR3 bases are TGTGCCAGCAGTCGCGACTCCTACGAGCAGTACTTC. Amino acid sequence: CASSRDSYEQYF.